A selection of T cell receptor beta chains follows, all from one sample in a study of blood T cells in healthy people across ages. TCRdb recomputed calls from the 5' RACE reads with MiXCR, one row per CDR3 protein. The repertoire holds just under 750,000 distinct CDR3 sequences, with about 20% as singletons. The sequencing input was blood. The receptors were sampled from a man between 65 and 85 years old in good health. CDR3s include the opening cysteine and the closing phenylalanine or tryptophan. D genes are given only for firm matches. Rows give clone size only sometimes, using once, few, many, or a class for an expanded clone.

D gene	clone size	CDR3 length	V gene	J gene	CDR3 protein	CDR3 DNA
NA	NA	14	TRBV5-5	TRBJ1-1	CASSLALVVTEASF	TGTGCCAGCAGCTTGGCGTTAGTTGTGACTGAAGCTTCCTTT
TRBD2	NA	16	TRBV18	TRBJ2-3	CASSPLSSGHTDTQYF	TGTGCCAGCTCACCTCTCTCTAGCGGCCACACAGATACGCAGTATTTT
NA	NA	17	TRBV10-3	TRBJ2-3	CAISEGTLAGGTDTQYF	TGTGCCATCAGCGAGGGGACCTTAGCAGGGGGCACAGATACGCAGTATTTT
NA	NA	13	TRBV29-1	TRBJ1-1	CSVIKTANTEAFF	TGCAGCGTCATAAAGACAGCAAACACTGAAGCTTTCTTT
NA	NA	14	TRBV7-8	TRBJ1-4	CASSYSFDREKLFF	TGTGCCAGCAGTTATTCGTTTGACAGAGAAAAACTGTTTTTT
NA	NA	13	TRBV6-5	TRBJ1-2	CASTDGSNYGYTF	TGTGCCAGCACGGACGGCTCTAACTATGGCTACACCTTC
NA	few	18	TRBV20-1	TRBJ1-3	CSAALRNSLGMAGNTIYF	TGCAGTGCTGCTCTGCGAAATAGTCTGGGTATGGCTGGAAACACCATATATTTT
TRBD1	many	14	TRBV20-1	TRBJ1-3	CSAREGQGRNTIYF	TGCAGTGCTAGAGAGGGACAGGGTCGCAACACCATATATTTT
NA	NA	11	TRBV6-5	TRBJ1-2	CASRNFYGYTF	TGTGCCAGCAGGAACTTCTATGGCTACACCTTC
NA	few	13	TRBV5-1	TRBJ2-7	CASSLDQVYEQYF	TGCGCCAGCAGCTTGGATCAGGTGTACGAGCAGTACTTC